The table lists the clone carrying this T cell receptor beta chain with a count of one. Its antigen remains unknown. This specimen comes from a study of shared clonotypes between healthy human individuals. Study-wide results and caveats: Inspection by rarefaction showed sorted-subset sequencing to be incomplete despite large depth.

Data came from immunoSEQ multiplex PCR; TCRdb stores just in-frame clones and leaves some out. This sample yields around 1,100,000 clones, of which roughly 80% are seen a single time; 0.89% belongs to the top ten. The sequence was collected from a man aged 18 to 29 in good health. Some clones in this sample may be carry-over from other donors' samples. The sample taken for sequencing was memory CD4+ T cells from PBMCs. As for subset: CD45RA-negative fraction.

This CDR3 is CASRKGSREETQYF. DNA of the CDR3: TGTGCCAGCAGAAAGGGGAGTAGGGAAGAGACCCAGTACTTC. The chain joins TRBV2 to TRBJ2-5, with D possibly called TRBD1 or TRBD2 (5 bases each). The CDR3 contains 14 residues. Germline CDR1 is SNHLY and CDR2 is FYNNEI. The V gene lost 6 bases and the J gene lost 3 bases, with 14 bases spanning the gap.